The entry below describes one T cell receptor (beta chain). What it binds is not known. This sample is part of a study of cytomegalovirus exposure and HLA in healthy donors. Both 60 Vbeta primers and 13 Jbeta primers went into the PCR. This table comes from immunoSEQ multiplex PCR, and its TCRdb copy is limited to in-frame clones, with some not included. This table has over 120,000 clones, around two thirds appearing once. In germline, CDR1 is SGHDN, CDR2 FVKESK. The CDR3 is 14 residues long. After removal of 4 bases from V and 9 bases from J, the junction contained 12 bases not matched to a gene. Study results and caveats: Analysis performed later showed TCR beta chains linked to HLA being more clonally expanded than equally common others. Across all donors, roughly uniform sequencing depth was an assumption of the presence/absence analyses.

The chain links TRBV14 to TRBJ2-7; the match to TRBD1 covers 7 bases. The source material was PBMCs. This receptor was identified in a man between 18 and 29 years old in good health and CMV-seropositive. The CDR3 protein is CASSLRDRALGQYF. CDR3 DNA: TGTGCCAGCAGCCTCCGGGACAGAGCTTTGGGGCAGTACTTC.